This TCR beta chain came from a study of OX40 agonist ivuxolimab in advanced cancers. As for the study in general: Patients were infused with ivuxolimab every 2 weeks at 0.01 to 10 mg/kg. The study, taken as a whole, reports: There was clonal expansion of CD4+ and CD8+ blood T cells by week 6 at 0.1 to 3.0 mg/kg. The 0.1-3.0 mg/kg partial responders had among the lowest clonal expansion.

This table comes from immunoSEQ multiplex PCR, and its TCRdb copy is limited to in-frame clones, with some not included. The table lists tens of thousands of clones, roughly 86% of them singletons. The CDR3 consists of 17 residues. CDR1 is MNHEY, CDR2 SMNVEV, per germline (reference sequence). J lost 4 bases, V lost 6 bases, and 14 bases had no gene match. A remark on this clone: The antigen remains undetermined.

Sequences were derived from CD4+ or CD8+ T cells sorted from blood, sampled in a trial of the OX40 agonist ivuxolimab. This chain uses TRBV27 with TRBJ1-4; the match to TRBD1 covers 7 bases. The receptor was isolated from an adult with an advanced solid tumor such as melanoma, head and neck, liver or kidney cancer. CDR3 DNA sequence: TGTGCCAGCAGAGAAAGAAATAGGGACAGCCTTAATGAAAAACTGTTTTTT. Translated, it gives CASRERNRDSLNEKLFF.